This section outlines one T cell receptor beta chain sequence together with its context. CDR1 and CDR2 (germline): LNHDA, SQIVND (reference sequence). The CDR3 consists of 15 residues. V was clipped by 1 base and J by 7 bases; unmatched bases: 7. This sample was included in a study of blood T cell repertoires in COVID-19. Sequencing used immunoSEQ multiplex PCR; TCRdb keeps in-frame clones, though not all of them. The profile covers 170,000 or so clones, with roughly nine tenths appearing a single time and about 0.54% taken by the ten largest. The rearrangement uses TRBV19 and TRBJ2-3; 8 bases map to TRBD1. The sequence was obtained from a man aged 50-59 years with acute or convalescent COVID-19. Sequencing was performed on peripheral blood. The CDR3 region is CASSIGGTGINTQYF. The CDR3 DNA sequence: TGTGCCAGTAGTATAGGCGGGACAGGAATAAATACGCAGTATTTT.